The present T cell receptor (beta chain) was sequenced within a study of early T cells in non-severe SARS-CoV-2 infection. V shed 6 bases, J shed 2 bases, and the junction held 10 bases outside the gene matches. This CDR3 has 15 residues. Germline lookup yields CDR1 MNHNY and CDR2 SVGAGI (reference sequence). TCRdb re-called the 5' RACE reads with MiXCR, one entry per CDR3 protein. The sample has about 81,000 distinct CDR3 sequences, 5% to 6.5% seen once. Specimen: whole blood. V gene TRBV6-6 combines with J gene TRBJ2-7; TRBD1 aligns across 7 bases. The receptor comes from an adult who was a healthcare worker with PCR-confirmed SARS-CoV-2 infection or an uninfected control (not recorded which). The CDR3: CASRGQTLGTYEQYF. CDR3 coding DNA: TGTGCCAGCAGGGGACAGACACTTGGGACCTACGAGCAGTACTTC.